The 29 T cell receptor beta chains listed next were all sequenced from one sample in a study of human T cells and chemical hapten exposure (dated by TCRdb to about 2021). What the time point label conveys for this sample: patch test 3, about 24 weeks after DPC sensitization. The label giving this sample's treatment or condition can be read as: therapeutic diphenylcyclopropenone sensitization with weekly scalp DPC. Library construction relied on RACE. TCRdb names NextSeq 500 as the instrument used. The raw public data were reprocessed by TCRdb itself: fastp quality trimming at Q25, MiXCR clonotype calling, in-frame beta chains only. Entries that share a CDR3 protein sequence are merged under the most common genes and DNA. For this sample the table gives tens of thousands of distinct CDR3 sequences, of which approximately 10% were detected only once. The ten largest clones add up to roughly 1.3% of the sample.

This sample comprised whole blood, obtained in connection with sensitization to the hapten diphenylcyclopropenone (DPC). Receptors originate from a woman aged 50 to 60 with alopecia areata. Some clones in this sample may be carry-over from other donors' samples.

This clonotype was detected ten times or more. V usage is TRBV2 and J usage is TRBJ1-5, with D unclear. Trimming shortened V by 1 base and J by 4 bases, and 8 bases separated the two germline ends. The germline V gene has CDR1 SNHLY and CDR2 FYNNEI. The CDR3 sequence is 14 residues long. CDR3 in amino acids: CASSEGRNNQPQHF. CDR3 nucleotides: TGTGCCAGCAGTGAAGGTCGGAATAATCAGCCCCAGCATTTT.

This clonotype was observed many times. This chain links TRBV27 with TRBJ1-6, with D possibly being TRBD1 (5 bases). V lost 3 bases and J 5 bases, leaving 14 bases between the germline ends. There are 16 residues in the CDR3. Germline CDR1 is MNHEY and CDR2 is SMNVEV (reference sequence). The chain's CDR3 is CASSLESGADNSPLHF. As DNA, the CDR3 is TGTGCCAGCAGTTTGGAAAGTGGGGCCGATAATTCACCCCTCCACTTT.

This clonotype was seen a few times. The V gene is TRBV6-6, the J gene TRBJ2-7; no firm D call. The ends were cut back, 2 bases at V and 8 bases at J, with 4 bases in the middle. CDR3 size: 10 residues. Germline CDR1 is MNHNY and CDR2 is SVGAGI (reference sequence). The CDR3 DNA reads TGTGCCAGCAGTTACCCCCAGCAGTACTTC. Its protein product is CASSYPQQYF.

V and J are TRBV10-3 and TRBJ2-5; 10 nucleotides line up with TRBD1. Trimming took 6 bases from V and 1 from J; bases not matched to a gene: 5. CDR1 and CDR2 from the germline V gene are ENHRY and SYGVKD. This CDR3 is 15 amino acids long. The CDR3 nucleotides read TGTGCCATCAGCAAGACAGGGGGCTTCCAAGAGACCCAGTACTTC. Amino acid sequence: CAISKTGGFQETQYF.

The rearrangement uses TRBV18 and TRBJ1-5; D unclear. Trimming removed 2 bases at V and 7 bases at J, with 15 bases between. Germline V gene lookup returns CDR1 KGHSH and CDR2 LQKENI. The CDR3 has 15 residues. DNA of the CDR3: TGTGCCAGCTCACCAACGGGCGGGCTGGGACAGCCCCAGCATTTT. It is translated as CASSPTGGLGQPQHF.

The rearrangement links TRBV28 to TRBJ2-2; a possible D gene is TRBD1 (5 bases). Trimming left V 1 base short and J 1 base short, with 10 bases between. In germline, CDR1 is MDHEN, CDR2 SYDVKM. CDR3 size: 16 residues. For the CDR3, the DNA is TGTGCCAGCAGTTTATCGTCCAGGGAGAACACCGGGGAGCTGTTTTTT. The encoded protein is CASSLSSRENTGELFF.

The chain links TRBV6-6 to TRBJ2-1, with D possibly matching TRBD1 (6 bases). The germline V gene has CDR1 MNHNY and CDR2 SVGAGI (reference sequence). The CDR3 sequence is 14 residues long. The V end was cut by 2 bases, the J end by 7 bases, with 12 bases between. The CDR3 reads CASSYDRLENEQFF. The CDR3 bases are TGTGCCAGCAGTTACGACAGGCTAGAGAATGAGCAGTTCTTC.

V usage is TRBV28 and J usage is TRBJ2-2; D gene unclear. Trimming cost V 7 bases and J 4 bases, with 7 bases left between them. Germline V gene sequence: CDR1 MDHEN, CDR2 SYDVKM. The CDR3 runs to 12 residues. The CDR3: CASNLVTGELFF. CDR3 sequence (DNA): TGTGCCAGCAACTTGGTCACCGGGGAGCTGTTTTTT.

This clonotype was observed many times. The chain is built from TRBV12-3 or TRBV12-4 and TRBJ2-2; possibly TRBD2 for D (5 bases). This CDR3 has 15 amino acids. V was clipped by 1 base and J by 4 bases, with 10 bases between them. CDR3 protein: CASSLVLEPTGELFF. CDR3 DNA sequence: TGTGCCAGCAGTTTAGTACTAGAACCCACCGGGGAGCTGTTTTTT.

The table lists this clonotype with many counts. The J gene is TRBJ1-1, the V gene TRBV11-2, with D possibly being TRBD1 (5 bases). From germline, CDR1 is SGHAT and CDR2 FQNNGV. Trimming pared 5 bases from V and 3 bases from J, leaving 7 bases between. This CDR3 region has 12 residues. The CDR3 spells CASSLQDTEAFF. The CDR3 DNA reads as TGTGCCAGCAGCCTACAGGACACTGAAGCTTTCTTT.

The CDR3 nucleotides read TGTGCCAGCAGCCCCCTACTAGCGGGAGGGGAGCAGTTCTTC. Its protein is CASSPLLAGGEQFF. The chain links TRBV7-8 to TRBJ2-1; 13 bases agree with TRBD2. This CDR3 is built from 14 residues. CDR1 is SGHVS and CDR2 is FQNEAQ in the germline V gene. The V segment lost 5 bases and the J segment 10 bases; nucleotides outside the gene matches: 5.

V gene TRBV28 combines with J gene TRBJ1-3, with D possibly being TRBD1 (5 bases). V lost 5 bases to trimming and J lost 9 bases, with 14 bases between them. Germline V CDR1 and CDR2: MDHEN, SYDVKM. The CDR3 consists of 13 residues. In nucleotides, the CDR3 is TGTGCCAGCAGTGGGGCTCGTGGGGGCACCATATATTTT. Amino acid sequence: CASSGARGGTIYF.

This clonotype was picked up many times. The J gene is TRBJ2-7, the V gene TRBV7-2; 9 bases map to TRBD1. V shed 5 bases, J shed 0 bases, and the junction held 5 bases outside the gene matches. The CDR3 loop spans 15 amino acids. Germline V gene sequence: CDR1 SGHTA, CDR2 FQGNSA. CDR3 nucleotides: TGTGCCAGCAGCGTGACAGGGGGACCCTCCTACGAGCAGTACTTC. Its translation is CASSVTGGPSYEQYF.

J is TRBJ1-2 and V is TRBV5-1; 7 bases line up with TRBD1. Looked up from germline, CDR1 is SGHRS and CDR2 is YFSETQ. The CDR3 spans 17 residues. V dropped 3 bases and J dropped 0; count of bases not matched to a gene: 11. CDR3 nucleotide sequence: TGCGCCAGCAGCTGGGGGCCGACAGGGATCGCTAACTATGGCTACACCTTC. This translates into CASSWGPTGIANYGYTF. Combining the CDR3 with reference TRBV5-1 and TRBJ1-2 gives the whole variable domain KAGVTQTPRYLIKTRGQQVTLSCSPISGHRSVSWYQQTPGQGLQFLFEYFSETQRNKGNFPGRFSGRQFSNSRSEMNVSTLELGDSALYLCASSWGPTGIANYGYTFGSGTRLTVV.

This clonotype occurred many times. The chain links TRBV20-1 to TRBJ2-7, with D perhaps assigned TRBD1 or TRBD2 (5 bases each). The V and J ends lost 6 bases and 3 bases respectively, with 12 bases between them. The germline V gene has CDR1 DFQATT and CDR2 SNEGSKA (reference sequence). The CDR3 sequence is 12 residues long. The CDR3 nucleotides read TGCAGTGCGTGGGACGTTGGCTACGAGCAGTACTTC. Protein sequence: CSAWDVGYEQYF.

Points on this clonotype: A much larger clone lies a single base off, so this may be a read error. The V and J genes are TRBV10-3 and TRBJ2-7; 8 positions agree with TRBD1. Germline V gene sequence: CDR1 ENHRY, CDR2 SYGVKD. The CDR3 has 18 residues. In nucleotides, the CDR3 is TGTGCCATCCGTGAGCCCCCGGACAGGGTAGGATTCACCTACGAGCAGTACTTC. Its translation: CAIREPPDRVGFTYEQYF.

J is TRBJ1-2 and V is TRBV15; D gene unclear. V was pared by 8 bases and J by 5 bases, with 9 bases between. The CDR3 runs 11 residues. Germline V gene data show CDR1 as LNHNV and CDR2 as YYDKDF (reference sequence). The CDR3 protein is CATGEGYGYTF. The DNA for the CDR3 is TGTGCCACCGGGGAAGGGTATGGCTACACCTTC.

The V gene is TRBV18, the J gene TRBJ2-3; weak D call: TRBD1 (6 bases). This CDR3 has 15 amino acids. CDR1 and CDR2 (germline): KGHSH, LQKENI. Trimming shortened V by 2 bases and J by 4 bases, and 13 bases separated the two germline ends. The CDR3 DNA reads TGTGCCAGCTCACCAAACAGGGATTCGGCAGATACGCAGTATTTT. This codes for CASSPNRDSADTQYF. Supplemented by reference TRBV18 and TRBJ2-3, the full variable domain reads NAGVMQNPRHLVRRRGQEARLRCSPMKGHSHVYWYRQLPEEGLKFMVYLQKENIIDESGMPKERFSAEFPKEGPSILRIQQVVRGDSAAYFCASSPNRDSADTQYFGPGTRLTVL.

J is TRBJ1-2 and V is TRBV28; D call uncertain. Trimming took 1 base from V and 6 from J, leaving 15 bases between them. The CDR3 is made up of 15 amino acids. CDR1 is MDHEN and CDR2 is SYDVKM in the germline V gene. CDR3 region: CASSLYWNQIDGYTF. CDR3 coding DNA: TGTGCCAGCAGTTTATACTGGAATCAGATAGATGGCTACACCTTC.

This clonotype occurred many times. This sequence joins TRBV7-9 and TRBJ2-7; unclear D gene. Germline V gene sequence: CDR1 SEHNR, CDR2 FQNEAQ (reference sequence). With 5 bases removed from V and 5 bases from J, the gap between germline ends came to 7 bases. CDR3 length equals 11 residues. CDR3 sequence: CASSPLHEQYF. The CDR3, as DNA: TGTGCCAGCAGCCCCCTCCACGAGCAGTACTTC.

The chain has TRBV28 and TRBJ2-1; 13 bases align to TRBD2. Germline-derived CDR1 and CDR2 are MDHEN and SYDVKM. The CDR3 is 15 residues long. With V trimmed by 7 bases and J by 9 bases, 9 bases remained unmatched. The CDR3: CASTLTSGGATEQFF. As DNA, the CDR3 is TGTGCCAGCACCCTCACTAGCGGGGGGGCTACTGAGCAGTTCTTC.

This chain uses TRBV20-1 with TRBJ2-7, with D unresolved. V was pared by 4 bases and J by 3 bases, with 10 bases between. CDR3 length: 12 residues. Germline CDR1 and CDR2: DFQATT and SNEGSKA (reference sequence). The CDR3 region has the DNA TGCAGTGCTAATACCGGGCACTACGAGCAGTACTTC. This gives the protein CSANTGHYEQYF.

This clonotype appeared many times. The V and J genes are TRBV6-5 and TRBJ2-3, with 8 bases matching TRBD2. CDR3 size: 13 residues. Per germline, CDR1 MNHEY and CDR2 SVGAGI. The trim removed 6 bases at V and 8 bases at J, leaving 7 bases unmatched. The CDR3 sequence is CASRGTSEATQYF. Written as DNA, the CDR3 is TGTGCCAGCAGAGGGACTAGTGAGGCTACGCAGTATTTT.

DNA of the CDR3: TGTGCCAGCAGGATGGGGTGGGCGCTAAACTATGGCTACACCTTC. It codes for CASRMGWALNYGYTF. J is TRBJ1-2 and V is TRBV6-5, with D uncertain. CDR3 size: 15 residues. CDR1 and CDR2 (germline): MNHEY, SVGAGI. V lost 6 bases, J lost 2 bases, and 16 bases lay in between.

This chain joins TRBV15 and TRBJ1-2; D is perhaps TRBD1 (6 bases). V was shortened by 5 bases and J by 4 bases, with 11 bases between the two germline ends. The length of the CDR3 is 13 residues. Germline CDR1 LNHNV, CDR2 YYDKDF (reference sequence). CDR3 sequence reads: CATSPQGPYGYTF. CDR3 nucleotide sequence: TGTGCCACCAGCCCTCAGGGGCCCTATGGCTACACCTTC.

The chain carries TRBV28 and TRBJ1-5, with D unclear. This CDR3 is built from 16 residues. CDR1 is MDHEN and CDR2 is SYDVKM in the germline V gene. Trimming removed 1 base from V and 1 base from J, with 11 bases in between. CDR3 nucleotide sequence: TGTGCCAGCAGTTTATCTTTCAGACAAAGCAATCAGCCCCAGCATTTT. Its translation is CASSLSFRQSNQPQHF.

The chain is built from TRBV20-1 and TRBJ1-5; D gene unclear. V was cut by 3 bases and J by 7 bases, with 7 bases left in between. Germline V gives CDR1 DFQATT, CDR2 SNEGSKA (reference sequence). The CDR3 is 11 amino acids. Here the CDR3 DNA reads TGCAGTGCTAGCGTAAACCAGCCCCAGCATTTT. Amino acid sequence: CSASVNQPQHF.

The rearrangement uses TRBV5-6 and TRBJ2-5, with 10 bases matching TRBD1. V lost 3 bases and J lost 6; bases outside the gene matches: 8. Germline assignment: CDR1 SGHDT and CDR2 YYEEEE. The CDR3 contains 15 residues. CDR3 sequence reads: CASSSEGQGEKTQYF. The DNA of the CDR3 is TGTGCCAGCAGCTCCGAAGGACAGGGGGAGAAGACCCAGTACTTC.

The chain joins TRBV5-1 to TRBJ2-5; TRBD1 or TRBD2 may be the D gene (6 bases each). Germline V lookup: CDR1 SGHRS, CDR2 YFSETQ. The CDR3 sequence is 15 residues long. V lost 0 bases and J lost 4, with 13 bases in between. The CDR3 loop is CASSLATGAGETQYF. CDR3 DNA: TGCGCCAGCAGCTTGGCTACGGGGGCTGGAGAGACCCAGTACTTC.